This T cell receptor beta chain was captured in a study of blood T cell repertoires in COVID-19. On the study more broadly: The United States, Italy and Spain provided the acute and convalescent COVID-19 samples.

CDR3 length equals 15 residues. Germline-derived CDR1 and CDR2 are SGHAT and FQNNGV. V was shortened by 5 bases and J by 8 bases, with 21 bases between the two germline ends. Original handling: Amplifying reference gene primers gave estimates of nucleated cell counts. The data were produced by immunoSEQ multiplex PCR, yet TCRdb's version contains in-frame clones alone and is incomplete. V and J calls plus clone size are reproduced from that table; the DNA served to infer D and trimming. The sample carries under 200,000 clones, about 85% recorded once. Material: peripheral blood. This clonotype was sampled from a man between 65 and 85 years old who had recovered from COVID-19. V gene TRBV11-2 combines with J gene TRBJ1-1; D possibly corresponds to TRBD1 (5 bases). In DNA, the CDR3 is TGTGCCAGCAGCCGCCGGGGGACGGCGCCCGGAGAAGCTTTCTTT. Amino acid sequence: CASSRRGTAPGEAFF.